The 25 T cell receptor beta chains presented below share a single source sample, sequenced in a study of cytomegalovirus exposure and HLA in healthy donors. The protocol was immunoSEQ multiplex PCR, while the TCRdb copy is restricted to in-frame clones and leaves out a portion. The table includes about 78,000 clones, 90% to 97% detected once. Material: PBMCs. The receptors shown here come from a man younger than 35 in good health and CMV-seropositive.

The gene calls are TRBV7-2 and TRBJ2-3; 9 positions match TRBD2. Germline V gene data show CDR1 as SGHTA and CDR2 as FQGNSA. V lost 5 bases, J lost 0 bases, and 3 bases stayed unmatched. CDR3 length: 15 residues. The CDR3 region has the DNA TGTGCCAGCAGCGCTAGCGGGATAAGCACAGATACGCAGTATTTT. It is translated as CASSASGISTDTQYF. The full variable domain, rest sourced from reference TRBV7-2 and TRBJ2-3, is GAGVSQSPSNKVTEKGKDVELRCDPISGHTALYWYRQSLGQGLEFLIYFQGNSAPDKSGLPSDRFSAERTGGSVSTLTIQRTQQEDSAVYLCASSASGISTDTQYFGPGTRLTVL.

The chain employs TRBV5-1 and TRBJ1-1; 8 bases match TRBD1. The germline CDR1 and CDR2 sequences are SGHRS and YFSETQ. Losses at the gene ends were 6 bases for V and 1 base for J; bases not matched to a gene: 5. The CDR3 totals 14 residues. In nucleotides, the CDR3 is TGCGCCAGCACCCAGGGACAGGAGAACACTGAAGCTTTCTTT. This encodes CASTQGQENTEAFF.

The rearrangement links TRBV9 to TRBJ2-2, with a possible D match to TRBD1 (7 bases). There are 15 residues in the CDR3. The germline gives CDR1 SGDLS, CDR2 YYNGEE. Between the trimmed V and J ends, which lost 6 bases and 4 bases, there was a span of 16 bases. CDR3 in amino acids: CASTRGTASTGELFF. The CDR3 bases are TGTGCCAGCACCCGCGGGACAGCTAGCACCGGGGAGCTGTTTTTT.

This rearrangement joins TRBV5-1 to TRBJ1-4; 7 bases match TRBD1. The CDR3 contains 16 residues. CDR1 is SGHRS and CDR2 is YFSETQ in the germline V gene. Unmatched junction bases numbered 6, after V lost 0 bases and J lost 4 bases. The CDR3 spells CASSLGQGINNEKLFF. CDR3 in DNA: TGCGCCAGCAGCTTGGGACAGGGAATTAATAATGAAAAACTGTTTTTT.

The chain recombines TRBV4-1 with TRBJ2-5; D might be TRBD2 (6 bases). The length of the CDR3 is 15 residues. Germline CDR1 is MGHRA and CDR2 is YSYEKL. The germline V and J ends were trimmed by 1 base and 2 bases, with 11 bases remaining between them. The chain's CDR3 is CASSQVASVQETQYF. Written as DNA, the CDR3 is TGCGCCAGCAGCCAAGTTGCTAGCGTTCAAGAGACCCAGTACTTC.

This sequence joins TRBV29-1 and TRBJ2-5, with D perhaps TRBD2 (6 bases). The CDR3 has 12 residues. The germline gives CDR1 SQVTM, CDR2 ANQGSEA. V lost 5 bases and J 4 bases, leaving 11 bases between the germline ends. The CDR3 here is CSVTWGVETQYF. CDR3 coding DNA: TGCAGCGTTACCTGGGGGGTAGAGACCCAGTACTTC. Looking up the rest from reference TRBV29-1 and TRBJ2-5 gives the full variable domain: SAVISQKPSRDICQRGTSLTIQCQVDSQVTMMFWYRQQPGQSLTLIATANQGSEATYESGFVIDKFPISRPNLTFSTLTVSNMSPEDSSIYLCSVTWGVETQYFGPGTRLLVL.

The CDR3 nucleotides read TGTGCCAGCAGCCCTCCGACTAGCGGCTACAATGAGCAGTTCTTC. Residues: CASSPPTSGYNEQFF. This rearrangement joins TRBV5-5 to TRBJ2-1; 9 bases match TRBD2. This CDR3 has 15 residues. From germline, CDR1 is SGHKS and CDR2 YYEKEE (reference sequence). J gave up 3 bases and V 4 bases, and 5 bases lay outside the gene matches.

The chain combines TRBV27 with TRBJ2-7, with D possibly being TRBD1 (5 bases). The CDR3 has 16 residues. V lost 4 bases, J lost 0 bases, and 16 bases lay in between. Germline V lookup: CDR1 MNHEY, CDR2 SMNVEV (reference sequence). CDR3 amino acids: CASSSLRGAISYEQYF. In DNA, the CDR3 is TGTGCCAGCAGTTCTCTGCGTGGGGCGATCTCCTACGAGCAGTACTTC.

The chain joins TRBV28 to TRBJ2-7; the D gene is possibly TRBD2 (6 bases). Trimming pared 2 bases from V and 2 bases from J, leaving 16 bases between. CDR1 MDHEN and CDR2 SYDVKM come from the germline V gene. The CDR3 contains 16 residues. In nucleotides, the CDR3 is TGTGCCAGCAGTTTACCCCCATGGGGCGGGGCCTACGAGCAGTACTTC. Amino acid sequence: CASSLPPWGGAYEQYF.

V usage is TRBV2 and J usage is TRBJ1-1; no clear D. Deletions cut 9 bases from V and 0 bases from J, with 14 bases between. CDR3 length: 14 amino acids. The germline V gene encodes CDR1 SNHLY and CDR2 FYNNEI. Here the CDR3 reads CASSPYTLNTEAFF. Written as DNA, the CDR3 is TGTGCCAGTAGTCCCTATACCTTGAACACTGAAGCTTTCTTT.

V gene TRBV30 combines with J gene TRBJ1-2; no clear D gene. The V end lost 0 bases, the J end lost 5 bases, and 7 bases lay between the germline ends. The germline V gene has CDR1 GTSNPN and CDR2 SVGIG (reference sequence). The CDR3 totals 12 residues. The CDR3 region has the DNA TGTGCCTGGAGTGTAATTCGGTATGGCTACACCTTC. Its protein is CAWSVIRYGYTF.

This rearrangement joins TRBV7-9 to TRBJ1-4, with D possibly TRBD1 on 5 matching bases. Between the trimmed V and J ends, which lost 2 bases and 10 bases, there was a span of 14 bases. CDR1 is SEHNR, CDR2 FQNEAQ, per germline (reference sequence). This CDR3 has 14 residues. CDR3 DNA: TGTGCCAGCAGCTTACTGACAGTTGACGGAAAACTGTTTTTT. It specifies CASSLLTVDGKLFF.

The rearrangement joins TRBV7-9 to TRBJ2-7; 7 positions match TRBD1. The V gene end was trimmed by 8 bases and the J gene end by 1 base; junction bases not matched to a gene: 2. Germline assignment: CDR1 SEHNR and CDR2 FQNEAQ (reference sequence). The CDR3 covers 12 residues. The CDR3 DNA sequence: TGTGCCAGCCAGGGACAGTCCTACGAGCAGTACTTC. Its translation: CASQGQSYEQYF.

The chain is built from TRBV6-1 and TRBJ2-7; the D is unclear. V lost 8 bases, J lost 2 bases, and 4 bases lay in between. Germline CDR1 and CDR2: MNHNS and SASEGT. The CDR3 runs 10 residues. Here the CDR3 DNA reads TGTGCCAGCGAGACCTACGAGCAGTACTTC. This translates into CASETYEQYF.

This chain uses TRBV10-3 with TRBJ2-7; D perhaps matches TRBD1 (6 bases). Trimming removed 4 bases at V and 0 bases at J, with 10 bases between. Germline lookup yields CDR1 ENHRY and CDR2 SYGVKD. The CDR3 covers 14 residues. This CDR3 reads CAISGGQYSYEQYF. In DNA form, the CDR3 reads TGTGCCATCAGTGGGGGACAATACTCCTACGAGCAGTACTTC.

This chain connects TRBV6-1 to TRBJ1-1; 9 bases line up with TRBD1. Germline CDR1 is MNHNS and CDR2 is SASEGT. The junction had 3 bases not matched to a gene; V was cut back by 4 bases and J by 3 bases. The CDR3 has 14 residues. The CDR3 sequence is CASSGRTGDTEAFF. In DNA form, the CDR3 reads TGTGCCAGCAGTGGACGGACAGGGGACACTGAAGCTTTCTTT.

V gene TRBV30 combines with J gene TRBJ1-4, with 7 positions matching TRBD1. Losses at the gene ends were 0 bases for V and 7 bases for J; bases not matched to a gene: 8. Germline V gene sequence: CDR1 GTSNPN, CDR2 SVGIG (reference sequence). This CDR3 has 15 residues. CDR3 nucleotides: TGTGCCTGGAGTGTGAAAGGGGGCGCGGGTGAAAAACTGTTTTTT. This translates into CAWSVKGGAGEKLFF.

This chain uses TRBV27 with TRBJ1-4; 8 bases fit TRBD1. V lost 6 bases to trimming and J lost 5 bases; unmatched junction nucleotides: 2. The CDR3 length is 13 residues. Per the germline V gene, CDR1 is MNHEY and CDR2 is SMNVEV (reference sequence). In DNA form, the CDR3 reads TGTGCCAGCAGCAGGGGGCGGAATGAAAAACTGTTTTTT. Encoded protein: CASSRGRNEKLFF.

The chain combines TRBV6-6 with TRBJ1-2, with a weak D call TRBD1 (5 bases). There are 13 residues in the CDR3. V shed 2 bases and J shed 2 bases, with 6 bases lying between them. The V gene's germline CDR1 is MNHNY and CDR2 SVGAGI (reference sequence). CDR3 coding DNA: TGTGCCAGCAGTTACCGACAGAACTATGGCTACACCTTC. Protein: CASSYRQNYGYTF.

The CDR3 is CASSPGSGSYEQYF. CDR3 nucleotide sequence: TGTGCCAGCAGCCCCGGTTCAGGCTCCTACGAGCAGTACTTC. This sequence joins TRBV14 and TRBJ2-7; D not resolved. The V and J ends lost 4 bases and 0 bases respectively, with 10 bases between them. The CDR3 spans 14 residues. Germline CDR1 is SGHDN and CDR2 is FVKESK.

This clone was detected only once. This chain links TRBV5-1 with TRBJ2-5, with 11 nucleotides matching TRBD1. This CDR3 is 15 amino acids long. In germline, CDR1 is SGHRS, CDR2 YFSETQ. V was pared by 0 bases and J by 4 bases, with 2 bases of the junction left unmatched. CDR3 sequence: CASSLGGTGGETQYF. The DNA of the CDR3 is TGCGCCAGCAGCTTGGGAGGGACAGGGGGAGAGACCCAGTACTTC.

V is TRBV29-1 and J is TRBJ2-3; D is undetermined. The CDR3 sequence is 13 residues long. Trimming cost V 3 bases and J 2 bases, with 9 bases left between them. From germline, CDR1 is SQVTM and CDR2 ANQGSEA. The CDR3 here is CSVDPRITDTQYF. The DNA of the CDR3 is TGCAGCGTTGATCCGAGAATCACAGATACGCAGTATTTT.

V usage is TRBV9 and J usage is TRBJ2-4; 7 nucleotides agree with TRBD2. The CDR3 loop spans 16 amino acids. With 0 bases clipped from V and 8 bases from J, the junction kept 11 bases outside the gene matches. CDR1 is SGDLS, CDR2 YYNGEE, per germline. The DNA of the CDR3 is TGTGCCAGCAGCGTAGCGGTGGGAGGGGACTGGGACATTCAGTACTTC. It yields the protein CASSVAVGGDWDIQYF.

V usage is TRBV4-1 and J usage is TRBJ1-1, with unresolved D. V was clipped by 1 base and J by 2 bases, with 11 bases between them. The CDR3 covers 15 residues. Germline lookup yields CDR1 MGHRA and CDR2 YSYEKL. As DNA, the CDR3 is TGCGCCAGCAGCCAAGTAATGCTGAGAAACACTGAAGCTTTCTTT. This translates into CASSQVMLRNTEAFF.

This chain links TRBV30 with TRBJ1-2; weak D call: TRBD1 (6 bases). CDR1 is GTSNPN, CDR2 SVGIG, per germline (reference sequence). The CDR3 covers 13 residues. Deletions cut 4 bases from V and 6 bases from J, with 15 bases between. The CDR3 is CAWKVSGVHGYTF. Here the CDR3 DNA reads TGTGCCTGGAAAGTCTCAGGGGTTCATGGCTACACCTTC.